The 22 T cell receptor beta chains below come from one sample, sequenced in a study of blood T cell repertoires in COVID-19. TCRdb keeps only in-frame clones here, not all; method: immunoSEQ multiplex PCR. The data show around 250,000 clones, about nine tenths seen once. Sequenced input: peripheral blood. These receptors were collected from a man between 25 and 39 years old who had recovered from COVID-19.

The rearrangement links TRBV29-1 to TRBJ1-1; TRBD1 matches 7 bases. Germline lookup yields CDR1 SQVTM and CDR2 ANQGSEA. CDR3 length equals 13 residues. V lost 8 bases to trimming and J lost 5 bases; unmatched junction nucleotides: 11. The chain's CDR3 is CSLYRGGGTEAFF. DNA of the CDR3: TGCAGCCTTTACAGGGGAGGAGGGACTGAAGCTTTCTTT.

In its sample, this clone was seen many times. The V gene is TRBV6-5, the J gene TRBJ2-7; D is perhaps TRBD1 (6 bases). Per the germline V gene, CDR1 is MNHEY and CDR2 is SVGAGI. The V end lost 7 bases, the J end lost 0 bases, and 16 bases lay between the germline ends. The length of the CDR3 is 15 residues. The CDR3 loop is CASIADRSRSYEQYF. The CDR3 nucleotides are TGTGCCAGCATTGCCGACAGGTCACGCTCCTACGAGCAGTACTTC.

The chain couples TRBV5-1 to TRBJ2-7, with D hard to call. The germline V gene encodes CDR1 SGHRS and CDR2 YFSETQ. There are 15 residues in the CDR3. V lost 0 bases and J lost 0, with 10 bases in between. CDR3 DNA sequence: TGCGCCAGCAGCTTGGATCCAGGCATCTCCTACGAGCAGTACTTC. Translation: CASSLDPGISYEQYF.

The chain carries TRBV9 and TRBJ1-1; maybe TRBD1 (6 bases). CDR1 is SGDLS, CDR2 YYNGEE, per germline. Trimming left V 2 bases short and J 3 bases short, with 14 bases between. The CDR3 spans 15 residues. The CDR3 reads CASSVRGSPDTEAFF. The CDR3 DNA follows: TGTGCCAGCAGCGTTAGGGGGTCCCCGGACACTGAAGCTTTCTTT.

The V gene is TRBV3-1 (or the pseudogene TRBV3-2), the J gene TRBJ1-6; the D is unclear. CDR1 is LGHDT, CDR2 YNNKEL, per germline (reference sequence). Trimming stripped 0 bases from V and 7 bases from J, with 13 bases between. CDR3 size: 16 residues. The DNA for the CDR3 is TGTGCCAGCAGCCAAGACGGCCGCCAGAGGAATTCACCCCTCCACTTT. Amino acid sequence: CASSQDGRQRNSPLHF.

The chain employs TRBV6-4 and TRBJ2-3; tentatively, D is TRBD2 (6 bases). Germline CDR1 and CDR2: MRHNA and SNTAGT. This CDR3 spans 15 amino acids. Trimming cost V 4 bases and J 1 base, with 12 bases left between them. The CDR3 spells CASSAEGIGTDTQYF. CDR3 coding DNA: TGTGCCAGCAGTGCGGAGGGCATAGGCACAGATACGCAGTATTTT.

The chain joins TRBV27 to TRBJ2-5; TRBD2 agrees at 7 bases. Germline V lookup: CDR1 MNHEY, CDR2 SMNVEV (reference sequence). The CDR3 covers 15 residues. J lost 0 bases, V lost 5 bases, and 6 bases had no gene match. The CDR3 DNA sequence: TGTGCCAGCAGTAGCGGGGCCCCGTACCAAGAGACCCAGTACTTC. Translation: CASSSGAPYQETQYF.

The V and J genes are TRBV27 and TRBJ2-3; 10 bases are shared with TRBD1. This CDR3 comprises 16 residues. CDR1 is MNHEY and CDR2 is SMNVEV in the germline V gene (reference sequence). V shed 3 bases and J 1 base; nucleotides not matched to a gene: 4. The CDR3 region has the DNA TGTGCCAGCAGTTTCTCGGGGACAGGGGGCACAGATACGCAGTATTTT. This translates into CASSFSGTGGTDTQYF.

This clone was detected only a few times. The rearrangement links TRBV3-1 (or the pseudogene TRBV3-2) to TRBJ2-5; D may be TRBD2 (6 bases). Germline V lookup: CDR1 LGHDT, CDR2 YNNKEL (reference sequence). The V and J ends lost 2 bases and 2 bases respectively, with 9 bases between them. The length of the CDR3 is 14 residues. This CDR3 reads CASSQLAGQETQYF. Written as DNA, the CDR3 is TGTGCCAGCAGCCAATTGGCGGGACAAGAGACCCAGTACTTC.

The chain is built from TRBV7-2 and TRBJ1-2, with 9 bases matching TRBD1. Germline V CDR1 and CDR2: SGHTA, FQGNSA. V lost 4 bases and J lost 4; bases outside the gene matches: 10. The CDR3 totals 16 residues. The CDR3 bases are TGTGCCAGCAGCTCGGAGACAGGGGGGTTATTCTATGGCTACACCTTC. This codes for CASSSETGGLFYGYTF. The full variable domain, in which reference TRBV7-2 and TRBJ1-2 provide the parts outside the CDR3, is GAGVSQSPSNKVTEKGKDVELRCDPISGHTALYWYRQSLGQGLEFLIYFQGNSAPDKSGLPSDRFSAERTGGSVSTLTIQRTQQEDSAVYLCASSSETGGLFYGYTFGSGTRLTVV.

In its sample, this clone was seen once. The V and J genes are TRBV6-1 and TRBJ2-5, with D possibly TRBD2 on 6 matching bases. V lost 1 base and J 5 bases, leaving 14 bases between the germline ends. The CDR3 runs 15 residues. Germline CDR1 and CDR2: MNHNS and SASEGT. The CDR3: CASSEVQGGGETQYF. The CDR3 DNA reads TGTGCCAGCAGTGAAGTCCAGGGAGGAGGGGAGACCCAGTACTTC.

The V gene is TRBV7-9, the J gene TRBJ2-1, with unresolved D. Trimming stripped 2 bases from V and 1 base from J, with 6 bases between. This CDR3 contains 14 residues. From germline, CDR1 is SEHNR and CDR2 FQNEAQ (reference sequence). The CDR3 is CASSLLSSYNEQFF. CDR3 DNA sequence: TGTGCCAGCAGCTTACTTAGTTCCTACAATGAGCAGTTCTTC.

The chain uses TRBV7-8 and TRBJ1-1; 7 nucleotides align to TRBD1. The germline gives CDR1 SGHVS, CDR2 FQNEAQ. The CDR3 is made up of 14 amino acids. V trimming: 5 bases; J trimming: 4 bases; junction bases outside the gene matches: 7. CDR3 amino acids: CASSLQSGGTEAFF. CDR3 sequence (DNA): TGTGCCAGCAGCCTTCAATCAGGGGGCACTGAAGCTTTCTTT.

V gene TRBV6-5 combines with J gene TRBJ1-1; no definite D call. V shed 7 bases and J shed 2 bases, with 5 bases lying between them. Germline V CDR1 and CDR2: MNHEY, SVGAGI. This CDR3 contains 11 residues. The CDR3 DNA sequence: TGTGCCAGCACCCTTAACACTGAAGCTTTCTTT. It codes for CASTLNTEAFF.

The chain is built from TRBV19 and TRBJ2-7; 7 bases agree with TRBD1. CDR1 is LNHDA, CDR2 SQIVND, per germline (reference sequence). The CDR3 is 14 amino acids. The J segment lost 1 base and the V segment lost 3 bases, leaving 3 bases of the junction unmatched. The CDR3 reads CASSIRDSSYEQYF. CDR3 DNA: TGTGCCAGTAGTATTCGGGACAGTTCCTACGAGCAGTACTTC.

This rearrangement joins TRBV6-5 to TRBJ2-5; 8 nucleotides align to TRBD2. Per the germline V gene, CDR1 is MNHEY and CDR2 is SVGAGI. V gave up 2 bases and J gave up 3 bases; unmatched junction bases: 2. CDR3 length: 14 residues. CDR3 residues: CASSYGRGEETQYF. The CDR3 coding sequence is TGTGCCAGCAGTTACGGGCGGGGGGAAGAGACCCAGTACTTC.

The CDR3, as DNA: TGTGCCAGCAGCCCATCCGAACTAGATCTCTGGGGAGGTGAGCAGTTCTTC. It encodes CASSPSELDLWGGEQFF. The chain couples TRBV3-1 (or the pseudogene TRBV3-2) to TRBJ2-1; maybe TRBD2 (6 bases). The V and J ends lost 4 bases and 9 bases respectively, with 25 bases between them. Germline CDR1 reads LGHDT; CDR2 reads YNNKEL (reference sequence). This CDR3 region has 17 residues.

The gene calls are TRBV6-5 and TRBJ1-2; D is uncertain. The CDR3 extends over 13 amino acids. Trimming removed 11 bases from V and 3 bases from J, with 16 bases in between. Per the germline V gene, CDR1 is MNHEY and CDR2 is SVGAGI. This CDR3 reads CASRRELDYGYTF. CDR3 nucleotides: TGTGCCTCCAGGAGGGAACTAGACTATGGCTACACCTTC.

The chain carries TRBV7-9 and TRBJ1-1; the D is unclear. The germline V and J ends were trimmed by 1 base and 7 bases, with 7 bases remaining between them. This CDR3 spans 12 amino acids. The germline CDR1 and CDR2 sequences are SEHNR and FQNEAQ (reference sequence). CDR3 residues: CASSLVRFEAFF. In nucleotides, the CDR3 is TGTGCCAGCAGCTTAGTGCGATTTGAAGCTTTCTTT.

This rearrangement joins TRBV5-5 to TRBJ2-2, with D perhaps TRBD1 (6 bases). This CDR3 comprises 15 residues. Trimming stripped 2 bases from V and 0 bases from J, with 8 bases between. Germline-derived CDR1 and CDR2 are SGHKS and YYEKEE (reference sequence). The CDR3 loop reads CASSFWTANTGELFF. The CDR3 nucleotides are TGTGCCAGCAGCTTTTGGACAGCGAACACCGGGGAGCTGTTTTTT.

In this sample, this clone turned up many times. At the DNA level, this CDR3 is encoded by other sequences in the same sample as well. The J gene is TRBJ2-7, the V gene TRBV4-1, with D maybe TRBD1 (5 bases). Germline V gene sequence: CDR1 MGHRA, CDR2 YSYEKL. The CDR3 sequence is 13 residues long. Deletions cut 4 bases from V and 2 bases from J, with 9 bases between. CDR3: CASSPQVTYEQYF. The CDR3 DNA reads TGCGCCAGCAGCCCACAGGTGACCTACGAGCAGTACTTC.

The chain recombines TRBV4-1 with TRBJ2-3; possible D gene TRBD1, 6 bases. Trimming took off 7 bases at V and 1 base at J, with 18 bases between the two ends. This CDR3 is built from 16 residues. Germline CDR1 MGHRA, CDR2 YSYEKL. DNA of the CDR3: TGCGCCAGCACCGCAGGGGATGGTATGGGCACAGATACGCAGTATTTT. It codes for CASTAGDGMGTDTQYF.